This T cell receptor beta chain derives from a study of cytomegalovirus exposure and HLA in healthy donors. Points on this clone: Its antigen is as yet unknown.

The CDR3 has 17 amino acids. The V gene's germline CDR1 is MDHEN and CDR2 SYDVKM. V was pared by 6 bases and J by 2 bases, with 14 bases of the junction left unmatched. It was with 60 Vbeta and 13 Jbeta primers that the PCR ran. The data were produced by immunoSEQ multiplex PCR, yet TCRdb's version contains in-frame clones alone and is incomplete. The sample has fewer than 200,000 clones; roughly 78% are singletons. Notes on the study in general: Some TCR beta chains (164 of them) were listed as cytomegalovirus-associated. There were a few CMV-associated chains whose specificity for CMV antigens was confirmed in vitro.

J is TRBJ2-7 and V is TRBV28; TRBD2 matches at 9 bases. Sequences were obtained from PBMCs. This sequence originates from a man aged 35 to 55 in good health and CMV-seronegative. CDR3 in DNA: TGTGCCAGCAGCCCCGAGACTAGCGGATACCTAACCTACGAGCAGTACTTC. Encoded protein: CASSPETSGYLTYEQYF.